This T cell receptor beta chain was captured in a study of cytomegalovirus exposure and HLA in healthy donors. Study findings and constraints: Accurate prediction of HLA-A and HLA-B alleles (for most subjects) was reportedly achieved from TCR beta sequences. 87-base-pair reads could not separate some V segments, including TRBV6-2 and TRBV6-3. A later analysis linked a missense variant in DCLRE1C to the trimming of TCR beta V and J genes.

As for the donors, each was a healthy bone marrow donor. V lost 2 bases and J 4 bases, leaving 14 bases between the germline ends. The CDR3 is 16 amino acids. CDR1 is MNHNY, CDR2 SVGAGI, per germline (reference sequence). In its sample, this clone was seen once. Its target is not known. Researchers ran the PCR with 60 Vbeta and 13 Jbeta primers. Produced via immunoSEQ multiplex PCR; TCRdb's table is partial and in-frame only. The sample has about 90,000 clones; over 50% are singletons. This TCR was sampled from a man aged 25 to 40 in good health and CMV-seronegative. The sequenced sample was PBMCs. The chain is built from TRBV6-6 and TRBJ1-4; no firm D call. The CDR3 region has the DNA TGTGCCAGCAGTTACCTGTTCGGGTCTGTTAATGAAAAACTGTTTTTT. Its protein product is CASSYLFGSVNEKLFF.